This entry lists 24 T cell receptor beta chains sequenced from one sample in a study of T cell responses to AZD1222 COVID-19 vaccine. Clones were read by immunoSEQ multiplex PCR, and TCRdb kept only the in-frame ones, dropping some. The repertoire includes 130,000 to 150,000 clones, roughly 92% of them detected once, and 1.7% sits in the top ten. The input for sequencing was peripheral blood, taken on day 0 of AZD1222 vaccination. All receptors derive from an adult in good health.

On this clone: The same CDR3 is also encoded by other DNA sequences in this sample. V usage is TRBV15 and J usage is TRBJ1-5; D is unresolved. This CDR3 has 12 residues. Between the trimmed V and J ends, which lost 1 base and 7 bases, there was a span of 5 bases. The V gene's germline CDR1 is LNHNV and CDR2 YYDKDF (reference sequence). The CDR3 bases are TGTGCCACCAGCAGAGTTGGCCAGCCCCAGCATTTT. Amino acid sequence: CATSRVGQPQHF.

The genes are TRBV3-1 (or the pseudogene TRBV3-2) and TRBJ2-3, with 14 bases that match TRBD2. After removal of 4 bases from V and 10 bases from J, the junction contained 10 bases not matched to a gene. CDR1 and CDR2 (germline): LGHDT, YNNKEL (reference sequence). The CDR3 has 16 amino acids. The CDR3 DNA follows: TGTGCCAGCAGCCTGACTAGCGGGAGGGCCGTTGCTGCGCAGTATTTT. The encoded protein is CASSLTSGRAVAAQYF.

This chain links TRBV15 with TRBJ2-3, with D uncertain. The germline V gene encodes CDR1 LNHNV and CDR2 YYDKDF (reference sequence). CDR3 size: 16 residues. V dropped 4 bases and J dropped 2 bases, with 16 bases sitting between them. In DNA form, the CDR3 reads TGTGCCACCAGCACGTTACAGAAAATCGACACAGATACGCAGTATTTT. Residues: CATSTLQKIDTDTQYF.

The V gene is TRBV7-6, the J gene TRBJ2-7, with D perhaps matching TRBD2 (6 bases). There are 15 residues in the CDR3. Germline V gene sequence: CDR1 SGHVS, CDR2 FNYEAQ. V dropped 1 base and J dropped 1 base, with 11 bases sitting between them. In DNA, the CDR3 is TGTGCCAGCAGCTTAGTTGCTAGCGATTCCTACGAGCAGTACTTC. Its translation is CASSLVASDSYEQYF.

This chain joins TRBV3-1 (or the pseudogene TRBV3-2) and TRBJ2-4; TRBD2 matches at 10 bases. V shed 0 bases and J 6 bases; nucleotides not matched to a gene: 8. Germline CDR1 and CDR2: LGHDT and YNNKEL (reference sequence). The CDR3 has 17 amino acids. The CDR3 coding sequence is TGTGCCAGCAGCCAAGATCAGGGAGTAGCGGGAGGAAACATTCAGTACTTC. Protein product: CASSQDQGVAGGNIQYF.

V is TRBV2 and J is TRBJ1-2, with D tentatively TRBD1 (6 bases). Deletions cut 4 bases from V and 1 base from J, with 7 bases between. Germline V lookup: CDR1 SNHLY, CDR2 FYNNEI. The CDR3 extends over 13 amino acids. The CDR3 DNA reads TGTGCCAGCAGTGTGGACAGTAACTATGGCTACACCTTC. Translating it yields CASSVDSNYGYTF. The full variable domain, with the rest looked up from reference TRBV2 and TRBJ1-2, is EPEVTQTPSHQVTQMGQEVILRCVPISNHLYFYWYRQILGQKVEFLVSFYNNEISEKSEIFDDQFSVERPDGSNFTLKIRSTKLEDSAMYFCASSVDSNYGYTFGSGTRLTVV.

The chain joins TRBV4-1 to TRBJ1-1, with D hard to call. The germline CDR1 and CDR2 sequences are MGHRA and YSYEKL. The CDR3 extends over 13 amino acids. Deletions cut 2 bases from V and 2 bases from J, with 6 bases between. CDR3 in DNA: TGCGCCAGCAGCCAAAGGTCAAACACTGAAGCTTTCTTT. Its protein is CASSQRSNTEAFF.

To note about this clone: The junction differs from germline at one of its ends, possibly a read error. The rearrangement links TRBV7-7 to TRBJ2-7; the D call may be TRBD1 or TRBD2 (6 bases each). CDR3 length equals 15 residues. Germline values: CDR1 SSHAT, CDR2 FNYEAQ (reference sequence). CDR3 DNA: TGTGCTAGCAGCTTAGCAAAAGGGGGGCTCTACGAGCAGTACTTC. It codes for CASSLAKGGLYEQYF.

This clone was seen a few times. The rearrangement uses TRBV6-2 or TRBV6-3 and TRBJ2-4; TRBD2 might be the D (6 bases). The CDR3 loop spans 15 amino acids. CDR1 and CDR2 from the germline V gene are MNHEY and SVGEGT. V lost 7 bases to trimming and J lost 2 bases, with 15 bases between them. The CDR3 DNA follows: TGTGCCAGCACCCCAGCCCTAGCGTCCAAAAACATTCAGTACTTC. Translation: CASTPALASKNIQYF.

This rearrangement joins TRBV9 to TRBJ2-1; 7 bases are shared with TRBD1. Germline assignment: CDR1 SGDLS and CDR2 YYNGEE. V trimming: 2 bases; J trimming: 4 bases; junction bases outside the gene matches: 9. This CDR3 comprises 16 residues. As DNA, the CDR3 is TGTGCCAGCAGCGTTGCCCTGGGACAGATTTACAATGAGCAGTTCTTC. Residues: CASSVALGQIYNEQFF. Combining the CDR3 with reference TRBV9 and TRBJ2-1 gives the whole variable domain DSGVTQTPKHLITATGQRVTLRCSPRSGDLSVYWYQQSLDQGLQFLIQYYNGEERAKGNILERFSAQQFPDLHSELNLSSLELGDSALYFCASSVALGQIYNEQFFGPGTRLTVL.

This sequence joins TRBV19 and TRBJ2-1; D might be TRBD2 (6 bases). The CDR3 is 15 residues long. Trimming removed 5 bases from V and 3 bases from J, with 14 bases in between. The germline V gene encodes CDR1 LNHDA and CDR2 SQIVND (reference sequence). CDR3 residues: CASSPWRAGYNEQFF. CDR3 DNA sequence: TGTGCCAGTAGTCCCTGGAGGGCCGGCTACAATGAGCAGTTCTTC.

V usage is TRBV24-1 and J usage is TRBJ2-5, with a tentative D call TRBD1 (6 bases). Between the trimmed V and J ends, which lost 4 bases and 6 bases, there was a span of 14 bases. The germline V gene encodes CDR1 KGHDR and CDR2 SFDVKD. The CDR3 is 14 residues long. The CDR3 nucleotides read TGTGCCACCAGTGACCCGACAGGTCCCAAGACCCAGTACTTC. Encoded protein: CATSDPTGPKTQYF.

The CDR3 is CASSPRLVADSNQPQHF. CDR3 coding DNA: TGTGCCAGTAGCCCCCGACTCGTGGCGGATAGCAATCAGCCCCAGCATTTT. V is TRBV19 and J is TRBJ1-5; no definite D call. The CDR3 has 17 residues. Germline CDR1 reads LNHDA; CDR2 reads SQIVND (reference sequence). The V end lost 6 bases, the J end lost 0 bases, and 18 bases lay between the germline ends.

V usage is TRBV19 and J usage is TRBJ1-3; D remains ambiguous. V shed 3 bases and J shed 1 base, with 13 bases lying between them. The germline V gene encodes CDR1 LNHDA and CDR2 SQIVND (reference sequence). The CDR3 is 16 residues long. The CDR3 reads CASSIHAAVSGNTIYF. DNA of the CDR3: TGTGCCAGTAGTATTCACGCGGCGGTTTCTGGAAACACCATATATTTT.

The rearrangement links TRBV28 to TRBJ2-7, with D unresolved. There are 13 residues in the CDR3. The V gene's germline CDR1 is MDHEN and CDR2 SYDVKM. The germline V and J ends were trimmed by 5 bases and 2 bases, with 10 bases remaining between them. The CDR3 protein is CASSPWAPYEQYF. The CDR3 DNA is TGTGCCAGCAGTCCATGGGCGCCCTACGAGCAGTACTTC.

The chain has TRBV6-5 and TRBJ2-3, with D possibly matching TRBD1 (5 bases). CDR3 length: 14 amino acids. Per germline, CDR1 MNHEY and CDR2 SVGAGI. With 8 bases removed from V and 4 bases from J, the gap between germline ends came to 16 bases. CDR3 amino acids: CASLEQGAADTQYF. DNA of the CDR3: TGTGCCAGCCTAGAGCAGGGTGCGGCAGATACGCAGTATTTT.

This chain uses TRBV12-3 or TRBV12-4 with TRBJ1-1; maybe TRBD1 (6 bases). The CDR3 extends over 13 amino acids. V dropped 7 bases and J dropped 1 base, with 10 bases sitting between them. CDR3 sequence reads: CASIQTGNTEAFF. The CDR3 DNA is TGTGCCAGCATCCAGACAGGGAACACTGAAGCTTTCTTT.

In regard to this clone: Compared with germline, one end of the junction differs, possibly owing to a read error. This chain links TRBV7-9 with TRBJ1-5; 9 nucleotides match TRBD1. The CDR3 runs to 13 residues. Per the germline V gene, CDR1 is SEHNR and CDR2 is FQNEAQ (reference sequence). CDR3 DNA sequence: TGTGCCAGCAGCTTAACCGGGACAGGGATGATGGATTTT. Translating it yields CASSLTGTGMMDF.

This chain links TRBV5-1 with TRBJ2-3; no definite D call. V gave up 6 bases and J gave up 6 bases, with 8 bases separating them. CDR3 length: 11 amino acids. CDR1 SGHRS and CDR2 YFSETQ come from the germline V gene. The CDR3, as DNA: TGCGCCAGCACCGACCTCGATACGCAGTATTTT. It translates to CASTDLDTQYF.

The chain couples TRBV10-3 to TRBJ2-1; possible D gene TRBD2, 6 bases. The germline V and J ends were trimmed by 4 bases and 0 bases, with 7 bases remaining between them. In germline, CDR1 is ENHRY, CDR2 SYGVKD. This CDR3 is built from 14 residues. The CDR3 here is CAISGGVSYNEQFF. The CDR3 nucleotides read TGTGCCATCAGTGGCGGGGTCTCCTACAATGAGCAGTTCTTC.

This chain joins TRBV5-4 and TRBJ1-1, with no clear D. Germline assignment: CDR1 SGHNT and CDR2 YYREEE (reference sequence). V gave up 0 bases and J gave up 4 bases, with 7 bases separating them. There are 13 residues in the CDR3. This CDR3 is CASSLGTSTEAFF. The CDR3 DNA reads as TGTGCCAGCAGCTTGGGAACTAGCACTGAAGCTTTCTTT.

The chain uses TRBV27 and TRBJ2-3; 7 positions agree with TRBD2. CDR3 length: 16 amino acids. The V gene's germline CDR1 is MNHEY and CDR2 SMNVEV (reference sequence). With V trimmed by 5 bases and J by 4 bases, 12 bases remained unmatched. CDR3 protein: CASSHDLAGVADTQYF. The CDR3 region has the DNA TGTGCCAGCAGTCACGACCTGGCGGGAGTCGCAGATACGCAGTATTTT.

The CDR3 loop is CASSLNRGDSPLHF. The DNA of the CDR3 is TGCGCCAGCAGCCTAAACCGGGGCGATTCACCCCTCCACTTT. The chain recombines TRBV5-1 with TRBJ1-6; D perhaps matches TRBD1 (5 bases). Germline CDR1 is SGHRS and CDR2 is YFSETQ. Trimming cost V 4 bases and J 8 bases, with 13 bases left between them. The CDR3 consists of 14 residues. The complete variable domain, with remaining parts taken from reference TRBV5-1 and TRBJ1-6, reads KAGVTQTPRYLIKTRGQQVTLSCSPISGHRSVSWYQQTPGQGLQFLFEYFSETQRNKGNFPGRFSGRQFSNSRSEMNVSTLELGDSALYLCASSLNRGDSPLHFGNGTRLTVT.

The chain links TRBV5-1 to TRBJ2-1, with 14 bases fitting TRBD2. V was pared by 5 bases and J by 8 bases, with 3 bases of the junction left unmatched. The germline V gene encodes CDR1 SGHRS and CDR2 YFSETQ. This CDR3 comprises 14 residues. This chain's CDR3 is CASSVGLAGDEQFF. The CDR3 nucleotides read TGCGCCAGCAGTGTGGGACTAGCGGGAGATGAGCAGTTCTTC.